This T cell receptor (beta chain) was captured in a study of T-cell memory formation after mild COVID-19. Study details: TCR clustering was largely donor specific.

About this clonotype itself: Its cognate antigen is unknown.

Amplification by 5'RACE using constant-segment primers produced TCR alpha and TCR beta cDNA libraries that carried sample barcodes and UMIs. TCRdb recomputed calls from the 5' RACE reads with MiXCR, one row per CDR3 protein. In the table there are approximately 89,000 distinct CDR3 sequences, roughly 25% of which are singletons. Trimming left V 0 bases short and J 0 bases short, with 9 bases between. Germline V gives CDR1 LGHNA, CDR2 YSLEER. This CDR3 is built from 16 residues. Broader study findings: Shrinking CD4+ clones were chiefly CM and EM; CD8+ ones were chiefly EMRA. Cross-reactive memory seemingly joined, as some responding clones were found in pre-infection memory.

Input material: PBMCs or a T cell subset sorted from them (not recorded which). This clonotype was obtained from a man between 18 and 35 years old who had mild COVID-19 (a few samples of this study predate the infection). Cell type and time point are not known. V gene TRBV4-3 combines with J gene TRBJ2-1; D call uncertain. The CDR3 loop reads CASSQDPLSSYNEQFF. CDR3 bases: TGCGCCAGCAGCCAAGATCCCCTGAGCTCCTACAATGAGCAGTTCTTC.